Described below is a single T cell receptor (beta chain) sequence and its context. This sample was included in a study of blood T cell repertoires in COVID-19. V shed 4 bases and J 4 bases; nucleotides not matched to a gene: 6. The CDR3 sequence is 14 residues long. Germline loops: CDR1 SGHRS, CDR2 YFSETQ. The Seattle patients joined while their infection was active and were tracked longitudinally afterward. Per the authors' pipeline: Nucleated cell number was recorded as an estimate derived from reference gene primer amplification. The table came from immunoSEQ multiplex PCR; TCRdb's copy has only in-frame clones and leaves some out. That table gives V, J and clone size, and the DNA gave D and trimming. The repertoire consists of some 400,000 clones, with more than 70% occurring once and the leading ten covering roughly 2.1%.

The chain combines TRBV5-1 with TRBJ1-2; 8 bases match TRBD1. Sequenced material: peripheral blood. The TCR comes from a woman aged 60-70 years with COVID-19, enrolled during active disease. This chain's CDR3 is CASSPGQGSYGYTF. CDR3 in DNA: TGCGCCAGCAGCCCAGGACAGGGTAGCTATGGCTACACCTTC. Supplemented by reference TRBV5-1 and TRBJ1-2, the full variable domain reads KAGVTQTPRYLIKTRGQQVTLSCSPISGHRSVSWYQQTPGQGLQFLFEYFSETQRNKGNFPGRFSGRQFSNSRSEMNVSTLELGDSALYLCASSPGQGSYGYTFGSGTRLTVV.